The rows below give T cell receptor beta chains drawn from one sample of a study of blood T cell repertoires in COVID-19. Sequenced by immunoSEQ multiplex PCR; TCRdb stores in-frame clones only, minus some. This sample carries under 300,000 clones, around 85% of them seen once, and the ten largest clones take approximately 9.9%. Sequencing used peripheral blood. These receptors originate from a woman in her 70s with acute or convalescent COVID-19. Each CDR3 is given without its conserved first and last residue. A D gene is named only where the DNA matches it firmly. Size values are once, few and many counts, or a class for expanded clones, and some rows have none.

V | D | size | length | CDR3
TRBV5-8 | - | - | 11 | ASSLVRGQPQH
TRBV2 | - | - | 12 | ASSVAAYNSPLH
TRBV18 | - | - | 12 | ASSPIAGAPEAF
TRBV29-1 | - | - | 11 | SVGQMNTGELF
TRBV3-1/TRBV3-2 | - | few | 14 | ASSPRRGRLNEKLF
TRBV2 | TRBD1 | once | 13 | ASSADRASTDTQY
TRBV3-1/TRBV3-2 | TRBD1 | - | 12 | ASSHGTANEKLF
TRBV3-1/TRBV3-2 | - | - | 14 | ASSQDSMRSTGELF
TRBV6-5 | TRBD1 | once | 11 | ASRDTGTGFPT
TRBV5-4 | TRBD1 | - | 15 | ASSLPLGQGWEETQY
TRBV5-4 | TRBD2 | - | 13 | ASSKRLAGTGELF
TRBV3-1/TRBV3-2 | TRBD2 | - | 15 | ASSQEGPSGIQETQY
TRBV3-1/TRBV3-2 | - | - | 11 | ASKGMGHSPLH
TRBV5-1 | TRBD2 | - | 15 | ASSLDGSGGVYNEQF
TRBV12-2 | - | - | 9 | ASRKGYEQY
TRBV20-1 | - | - | 13 | SASGVAGENTEAF
TRBV3-1/TRBV3-2 | - | - | 13 | ASSQAQGRNYGYT
TRBV19 | TRBD1 | - | 11 | ASSAGQAGGYT
TRBV5-1 | - | - | 12 | ASSVEYSTDTQY
TRBV21-1 | - | - | 10 | ASSTDRGRLH
TRBV7-6 | TRBD1 | - | 17 | ASTWKTGQGAAGANVLT
TRBV11-2 | - | - | 12 | ASSFDRLGSPLH
TRBV2 | TRBD2 | - | 11 | ASSGTSGGDEY
TRBV6-6 | - | - | 12 | ASSLREGNTEAF
TRBV2 | - | once | 10 | ASRRGGYGYT
TRBV7-2 | TRBD1 | - | 11 | ASSTGDTGELF
TRBV5-4 | - | - | 13 | ASSLAPTDNSPLH
TRBV6-6 | - | - | 12 | ASRQPQGQGTQH
TRBV12-3/TRBV12-4 | TRBD1 | - | 11 | ASSRQGGTEAF
TRBV18 | TRBD2 | - | 12 | ASSPGTSAYEQY
TRBV3-1/TRBV3-2 | TRBD2 | few | 17 | ASSQDASASGGAGNIQY
TRBV6-1 | - | few | 15 | ASSEAGGRVIEQPQH
TRBV19 | - | - | 12 | ASKGLADQETQY
TRBV5-1 | - | - | 9 | ASKIGGKAF
TRBV6-5 | TRBD1 | - | 13 | ASSLNRGRTYEQY
TRBV5-4 | TRBD2 | once | 14 | ASSPRLAGFTDTQY
TRBV28 | - | - | 12 | ASSLSAKNTEAF
TRBV5-1 | TRBD1 | - | 11 | ASSAGTGEKLF